This T cell receptor (beta chain) was documented in a study of cytomegalovirus exposure and HLA in healthy donors. Study observations and caveats: In a later analysis, the majority of CMV-associated beta chains seemingly showed HLA restriction. A previous analysis found most TCR beta V segments productive roughly 90% or roughly 30% of the time. TCR beta V- and J-gene trimming was later associated with a missense DCLRE1C variant.

The germline V gene encodes CDR1 SGHRS and CDR2 YFSETQ. The CDR3 has 15 residues. Trimming removed 7 bases from V and 5 bases from J, with 21 bases in between. Regarding this clone: What it binds is not known.

Unrecorded immune exposures were likely, despite nominal health at sampling. 60 Vbeta and 13 Jbeta primers were used in PCR. The method was immunoSEQ multiplex PCR; TCRdb's version includes in-frame clones alone and lacks a portion of them. Its listing shows around 200,000 clones. This TCR was recovered from a woman younger than 45 in good health and CMV-seropositive. The chain recombines TRBV5-1 with TRBJ2-5, with D perhaps matching TRBD2 (6 bases). Sequenced: PBMCs. The CDR3 protein is CASGRESPGDETQYF. CDR3 bases: TGCGCCAGCGGCCGTGAGAGTCCGGGGGATGAGACCCAGTACTTC.